Here is one T cell receptor beta chain with its context. Its antigen is currently not known. Per-nucleotide qualities are absent, and no much larger clonotype sits a single base away. The data stem from a study of cytomegalovirus exposure and HLA in healthy donors (dated by TCRdb to about 2017). Background for the entire study: In an earlier analysis of some 550 of the donors, 250 to 300 Gb of sequence data and 117 million unique TCR beta sequences from 180 million or so T cells were reported. An early release that covered about 640 HLA-typed donors contained approximately 290 gigabases of sequencing data and tens of millions of unique TCR sequences. Of the 300 to 500 genotyped donors, over 80% were placed in the genetic ancestry cluster associated with self-reported Caucasian donors. The study aimed to test whether cataloging public T cell receptors could reveal signatures of past pathogen exposure. The study profiled the T cell repertoires of 500 to 800 subjects by immunosequencing and related them to cytomegalovirus serostatus. Along with the approximately 650-subject first cohort, a separate validation cohort of 120 different subjects was used. To predict cytomegalovirus infection status, the study combined high-throughput TCR immunosequencing, statistical association of individual TCRs with disease status, and machine learning. In a later analysis, previously published TCR beta repertoires from 550 to 750 donors were re-analyzed and high-resolution HLA genotyping was added so that TCR occurrence patterns could be studied. In the later analysis, no new phenotypic data were used to find candidate immune exposures; instead, reliance was placed on TCR beta sequences and their occurrence across donors. To decide whether each TCR beta V gene segment behaved as functional or pseudogenic, an earlier analysis of several hundred of the donors relied on high-throughput TCR beta sequencing. Donor age, sex, ethnicity and CMV serostatus were collected together with the repertoire data. Genome-wide SNP genotypes for about 65% of the roughly 670 donors were used in a later genetic analysis, which treated that subset as a discovery cohort. All discovery cohort repertoires had been generated on a single sequencing platform. HLA typing covered class I and class II loci at four-digit resolution. Typing coverage varied by locus: roughly 620-640 donors for A, B, C, DRB1 and DQB1; approximately 500 for DQA1; more than 600 for DPA1; roughly 450 for DPB1. Because of strong linkage in the cohort, 4 to 6 DR-DQ haplotypes were treated as single units for association and clustering. On average, roughly 240,000 unique TCR beta nucleotide sequences were sequenced per donor among a few hundred genotyped donors of the cohort, with around 19% of those sequences being non-productive.

What the research found in general, with its limitations: Assigning TCR associations to individual alleles was difficult when HLA alleles, especially DR and DQ, strongly co-occurred. In a later analysis, the rate of TCR association differed among HLA loci, with DRB1 alleles having the most associated TCRs and HLA-C alleles having the fewest. Most TCR sequences were seen in very few donors, while some public TCRs were found in many individuals. In a later genetic analysis, a missense DCLRE1C variant was associated with V-gene and J-gene trimming of TCR beta chains, and the association was replicated in an independent cohort. A further reported finding was that TCR beta sequences accurately predicted the HLA-A and HLA-B alleles for most subjects in the first cohort. The authors suggested that the approach could potentially be generalized to other disease states and immunological phenotypes. A cluster of highly shared sequence variants was judged likely to be a technical artifact of the sequencing pipeline. In vitro tests confirmed that a few of the cytomegalovirus-associated TCR beta chains recognize cytomegalovirus antigens. The presence/absence analyses assumed that sequencing depth was roughly uniform across donors, and that assumption may not be true. In a later analysis, several top co-occurrence clusters were reported to appear linked to parvovirus B19, influenza, CMV and Epstein-Barr virus. A later analysis found that HLA-associated TCR beta chains were more clonally expanded and had lower generation probabilities than equally common non-associated chains. At a false discovery rate of 0.05, a later analysis linked 16,951 TCR beta sequences to specific HLA alleles. In this cohort, only TCR beta chains were sequenced, and detectable features were limited by the absence of alpha or paired-chain data. In a later genetic analysis, fewer N-insertions in productive TCRs were reported among donors in an Asian-associated ancestry cluster than the roughly 710-donor mean. According to a later analysis, most CMV-associated TCR beta chains appeared to be HLA-restricted, and the HLA associations seemed to be driven largely by CMV exposure. Immune exposure information for the cohort was limited to CMV serostatus. The earlier analysis of approximately 560 of the donors excluded approximately 15 rarely observed V segments, including chromosome 9 orphons, because counts were too low. Linkage disequilibrium might explain the correlated functional status among segregating V segments, but an unknown experimental factor could not be ruled out. Because HLA typing was missing for some donors at each locus, association tests included only the typed subset. The classifier was reported to diagnose cytomegalovirus status with high specificity and sensitivity in both the original cohort and the validation cohort. The study gave a list of some 150 TCR beta chains associated with cytomegalovirus. Broadly in line with IMGT annotations, most TCR beta V segments showed up in productive rearrangements about 87% or about 30% of the time in an earlier analysis of around 600 of the donors. Some IMGT-functional V segments, including TRBV6-2 and TRBV6-3, could not be told apart with the 87-base-pair reads, so those segments were excluded.

In total, 666 healthy bone marrow donors made up the cohort. All cohort members were sampled while nominally healthy, although unrecorded immune exposures were likely present. The donor was CMV seropositive and belonged to the group of some 290 seropositive cohort members. A peripheral blood sample was collected from each donor, and TCR beta sequencing was performed on peripheral blood mononuclear cells. The Qiagen DNeasy Blood Extraction Kit was used to extract genomic DNA from the blood cell samples. From V the trimming removes 4 bases and from J it removes 3 bases, while the gene matches leave 14 bases of the junction unaccounted for. For CDR1 and CDR2, the germline V gene lists SGDLS and YYNGEE. From cysteine to phenylalanine, the CDR3 is 19 amino acids long. The only DNA kept is the CDR3, 57 bases in frame from the first base. Receptors were amplified or captured by the immunoSEQ multiplex PCR assay. For the multiplex PCR, a mixture combining 60 forward primers for TCR Vbeta segments and 13 reverse primers for TCR Jbeta segments was used. A multiplex PCR assay on genomic DNA amplified the CDR3 region of rearranged TCR beta genes. Amplified TCR beta libraries were sequenced as 87-base-pair reads on the Illumina HiSeq System. The authors' analysis ran thus. A later analysis counted tens of millions of unique TCR beta chains across the 666 repertoires, and 10 million to 11 million of these chains were shared by at least two donors. Raw reads were error-corrected and collapsed into unique sequences with a nearest-neighbor algorithm that merged closely related sequences to remove PCR and sequencing errors. V, D and J gene segments were assigned by aligning CDR3 sequences to IMGT reference sequences. Each retained sequence needed at least a six-nucleotide match to both a V gene segment and a J gene segment. A rearrangement was called productive if the CDR3 had no stop codons and remained in frame with V and J, and every other rearrangement was called non-productive. Following IMGT convention, CDR3 was defined as the stretch from the second conserved V-encoded cysteine up to the conserved J-encoded phenylalanine. The earlier analysis of about 590 of the donors excluded sequences that lacked an unambiguous match to a single V gene segment. In an earlier analysis of roughly 600 of the donors, a V segment was called functional when productive rearrangements were above 56.7%, and segregating when the standard deviation between donors exceeded 5%. A statistical classification framework was built to diagnose cytomegalovirus status from the catalog of TCR beta chain sequences. V and J gene assignment, in a later analysis, came from comparing TCR nucleotide sequences with IMGT/GENE-DB human TR gene sequences. A later analysis assigned CDR3 sequences and most-parsimonious VDJ recombination scenarios with the TCRdist pipeline. In a later analysis, each TCR beta chain was defined by its CDR3 amino acid sequence together with its V-gene family, and reads without a unique V-gene family were excluded. To address suspected cross-contamination and a sequencing artifact, a later analysis removed 592 highly shared, low-generation-probability nucleotide sequences. A later analysis calculated a clonal expansion index for each public chain from normalized within-repertoire ranks of inferred template counts. Generation probabilities in a later analysis came from a VDJ recombination model fitted to out-of-frame rearrangements, and those results were checked against IGoR. In a later analysis, TCR-TCR, TCR-HLA and TCR-CMV co-occurrence was scored with hypergeometric tests, and a repertoire-size bias correction was applied to TCR pairs. In a later analysis, false discovery rates were estimated by permuting HLA or CMV assignments 20 times. A later analysis grouped co-occurring TCRs with DBSCAN, adding TCRdist sequence similarity when clustering within HLA-allele-positive subsets. Repertoires with fewer than 30,000 or more than 120,000 public chains, plus five repertoires with anomalous nucleotide sharing, were excluded from co-occurrence clustering. Held by TCRdb, this immuneACCESS table contains in-frame sequences only and omits some clones. Under half of the omission traces to an unresolved V gene where checked; the cause of the rest is unknown. That table supplies the V and J calls and clone size; D and trimming were determined from the DNA. Across this sample there are approximately 160,000 clones, with about three quarters seen only once. Around 3.2% of the sample belongs to the ten largest clones.

The chain uses TRBV9 and TRBJ2-3; a stretch of 13 junction bases matches TRBD2. The source material was PBMCs. The source is a woman in her 50s in good health and CMV-seropositive. The CDR3 sequence is CASSMGRGTSGMLTDTQYF. The DNA sequence reads TGTGCCAGCAGCATGGGGAGGGGGACTAGCGGGATGCTTACAGATACGCAGTATTTT.